The 14 T cell receptor beta chains given below trace back to one sample, sequenced in a study of regulatory T cells in long-lasting Graves disease. Arm-PCR with iRepertoire HTBI primers amplified the CDR3 regions for these TCR beta libraries. TCRdb ran MiXCR on the multiplex PCR reads and lists one entry per CDR3 protein. This repertoire shows 350,000 to 500,000 distinct CDR3 sequences, around 20% found once; its top ten account for 13% to 15%. Described time point: persistent/refractory GD, antithyroid drugs over 5 years with positive TRAb. Making the TCR library involved RNA that had been extracted from PBMCs. The sequenced sample was peripheral blood mononuclear cells (PBMCs), obtained when the disease was refractory, from a patient treated with antithyroid drugs. The receptors were gathered from a female donor with Graves disease.

This clonotype was counted only a few times. The chain has TRBV3-1 and TRBJ2-2; D is ambiguous. Germline CDR1 is LGHDT and CDR2 is YNNKEL (reference sequence). CDR3 length: 14 amino acids. Trimming stripped 3 bases from V and 6 bases from J, with 11 bases between. CDR3 sequence: CASSQSSVAGELFF. CDR3 DNA: TGTGCCAGCAGCCAGTCTAGTGTCGCCGGGGAGCTGTTTTTT.

This clonotype was seen many times. The genes are TRBV6-1 and TRBJ2-7; the D gene is possibly TRBD2 (6 bases). Per germline, CDR1 MNHNS and CDR2 SASEGT. This CDR3 contains 16 residues. Between the trimmed V and J ends, which lost 5 bases and 4 bases, there was a span of 21 bases. The CDR3 coding sequence is TGTGCCAGCAGTCTCCGGGAGAGGGCCCATTCATACGAGCAGTACTTC. Protein: CASSLRERAHSYEQYF.

The chain couples TRBV20-1 to TRBJ2-7, with TRBD2 matching 9 bases. This CDR3 has 14 residues. CDR1 DFQATT and CDR2 SNEGSKA come from the germline V gene (reference sequence). Trimming removed 7 bases from V and 0 bases from J; junction bases left unmatched: 7. CDR3 DNA sequence: TGCAGTGTCGTAGGGACTAGCCTCTCCTACGAGCAGTACTTC. This gives the protein CSVVGTSLSYEQYF.

This clonotype was picked up many times. The chain couples TRBV2 to TRBJ2-4; 13 bases agree with TRBD2. The CDR3 spans 20 residues. Trimming removed 0 bases from V and 0 bases from J; junction bases left unmatched: 8. The germline CDR1 and CDR2 sequences are SNHLY and FYNNEI. For the CDR3, the DNA is TGTGCCAGCAGTGAAGCACCACGGACTAGCGGGAGTCCAGCCAAAAACATTCAGTACTTC. Its protein is CASSEAPRTSGSPAKNIQYF.

A word on this clonotype: This may be a read error, as it is one base from a much larger clone. No conserved phenylalanine or tryptophan is present at the end of the CDR3, so a read error is the likely explanation. CDR3 region: CASSSSGKGGEKLFS. In nucleotides, the CDR3 is TGTGCCAGCAGTTCTTCAGGGAAGGGGGGCGAAAAACTGTTTTCT. The rearrangement links TRBV6-2 or TRBV6-3 to TRBJ1-4; TRBD1 might be the D (6 bases). There are 15 residues in the CDR3. Germline assignment: CDR1 MNHEY and CDR2 SVGEGT. Between the trimmed V and J ends, which lost 4 bases and 8 bases, there was a span of 17 bases.

For this clonotype: Just one base apart from a much larger clone, this may be a read error. J is TRBJ2-2 and V is TRBV19; D is perhaps TRBD1 or TRBD2 (5 bases each). The CDR3 is made up of 14 amino acids. Germline V gene data show CDR1 as LNHDA and CDR2 as SQIVND (reference sequence). Written as DNA, the CDR3 is TGTGCCACCTCCGGGACGGCGAACACCGGGGAGCTGCTTTTT. It translates to CATSGTANTGELLF.

This clonotype has ten or more counts. This chain connects TRBV6-1 to TRBJ2-5; D unresolved. V was shortened by 2 bases and J by 4 bases, with 8 bases between the two germline ends. Germline assignment: CDR1 MNHNS and CDR2 SASEGT. The CDR3 is made up of 13 amino acids. The CDR3 loop is CASSEPRAETQYF. As DNA, the CDR3 is TGTGCCAGCAGTGAACCCCGAGCAGAGACCCAGTACTTC.

This clonotype has ten or more counts. CDR3 in DNA: TGTGCCACCAGTGATTTGACAGCGAACTATGGCTACACCTTC. This sequence encodes CATSDLTANYGYTF. This chain uses TRBV24-1 with TRBJ1-2; D not resolved. Germline-derived CDR1 and CDR2 are KGHDR and SFDVKD. Trimming stripped 0 bases from V and 2 bases from J, with 6 bases between. The CDR3 runs to 14 residues.

This clonotype was counted at least ten times. The V and J genes are TRBV5-1 and TRBJ1-1, with TRBD1 matching 7 bases. Trimming removed 8 bases from V and 1 base from J; junction bases left unmatched: 11. The CDR3 totals 15 residues. Germline V gene lookup returns CDR1 SGHRS and CDR2 YFSETQ. The CDR3 spells CASTNPGQPNTEAFF. As DNA, the CDR3 is TGCGCCAGTACTAACCCGGGACAGCCGAACACTGAAGCTTTCTTT.

This clonotype has a count of ten or more. The V gene is TRBV20-1, the J gene TRBJ1-6, with a weak D call TRBD1 (6 bases). The CDR3 is 13 amino acids. CDR1 and CDR2 from the germline V gene are DFQATT and SNEGSKA (reference sequence). V was cut by 4 bases and J by 7 bases, with 11 bases left in between. The CDR3 region has the DNA TGCAGTGCTAACGACAGGACAAATTCACCCCTCCACTTT. Translation gives CSANDRTNSPLHF.

This clonotype was seen at least ten times. The chain couples TRBV28 to TRBJ2-5, with 9 bases aligning to TRBD1. The CDR3 is 16 residues long. The junction had 8 bases not matched to a gene; V was cut back by 5 bases and J by 1 base. Germline CDR1 and CDR2: MDHEN and SYDVKM. CDR3 region: CASSKGTGSFQETQYF. The CDR3 nucleotides read TGTGCCAGCAGTAAAGGGACAGGGAGCTTCCAAGAGACCCAGTACTTC.

This clonotype turned up a few times. V is TRBV7-9 and J is TRBJ2-5; D is ambiguous. The germline CDR1 and CDR2 sequences are SEHNR and FQNEAQ (reference sequence). The CDR3 extends over 15 amino acids. The V end lost 1 base, the J end lost 1 base, and 10 bases lay between the germline ends. The chain's CDR3 is CASSLDLGFQETQYF. The CDR3 DNA follows: TGTGCCAGCAGCTTAGATTTAGGGTTCCAAGAGACCCAGTACTTC.

The chain carries TRBV20-1 and TRBJ1-2, with a tentative D call TRBD1 (6 bases). There are 18 residues in the CDR3. In germline, CDR1 is DFQATT, CDR2 SNEGSKA (reference sequence). V dropped 1 base and J dropped 0 bases, with 21 bases sitting between them. DNA for the CDR3: TGCAGTGCTAGAGTAGAGAATAGACAGGCACGCTCTAACTATGGCTACACCTTC. It translates to CSARVENRQARSNYGYTF.

This clonotype has only a few counts. The J gene is TRBJ1-1, the V gene TRBV6-2 or TRBV6-3; a possible D gene is TRBD1 (5 bases). Trimming left V 6 bases short and J 5 bases short, with 10 bases between. Germline V gene data show CDR1 as MNHEY and CDR2 as SVGEGT. The CDR3 runs 12 residues. In DNA form, the CDR3 reads TGTGCCAGCAGACCCGGGACTACTGAAGCTTTCTTT. The encoded protein is CASRPGTTEAFF.